These T cell receptor beta chains were read from a single sample in a study of shared clonotypes between healthy human individuals. Profiling relied on immunoSEQ multiplex PCR, and the TCRdb table lists in-frame clones only, not all of them. Of roughly 590,000 clones detected, 95% appear once; the ten largest clones hold 0.085% to 0.11%. Sample: naive CD8+ T cells sorted from blood. The source is a woman aged 25 to 45 in good health. Each CDR3 is given with its conserved first and last residue. A D gene is named only where the DNA matches it firmly. The listing skips clone size in some rows; elsewhere it reads once, few, many or a size class.

>TRBV10-3|TRBJ2-7|TRBD2|once
CAISELAGAYEQYF
TGTGCCATCAGTGAACTAGCGGGGGCCTACGAGCAGTACTTC
>TRBV27|TRBJ1-2|NA|few
CASSSSSPTNYGYTF
TGTGCCAGCAGTTCGAGCTCCCCCACTAACTATGGCTACACCTTC
>TRBV2|TRBJ1-2|NA|once
CASSGPNHRAPSVYGYTF
TGTGCCAGCAGTGGCCCGAATCACAGGGCGCCCTCAGTCTATGGCTACACCTTC
>TRBV5-1|TRBJ1-6|TRBD1|NA
CASRYSDRDDSPLHF
TGCGCCAGCAGGTATTCAGACAGGGATGATTCACCCCTCCACTTT
>TRBV6-1|TRBJ1-5|TRBD1|NA
CASRDRGTGPQHF
TGTGCCAGCCGGGACAGGGGTACAGGGCCCCAGCATTTT
>TRBV4-1|TRBJ2-2|TRBD2|NA
CASSLTPGGAGDGELFF
TGCGCCAGCAGCCTTACACCCGGGGGGGCGGGAGACGGGGAGCTGTTTTTT
>TRBV4-1|TRBJ2-5|TRBD2|NA
CASSQSPAGEVETQYF
TGCGCCAGCAGCCAGTCCCCTGCGGGAGAGGTTGAGACCCAGTACTTC
>TRBV27|TRBJ2-5|NA|NA
CASSPALGGQETQYF
TGTGCCAGCAGCCCCGCCTTAGGGGGACAAGAGACCCAGTACTTC
>TRBV7-9|TRBJ2-7|NA|NA
CASSLGNSYYEQYF
TGTGCCAGCAGCTTAGGTAACAGCTACTACGAGCAGTACTTC
>TRBV28|TRBJ2-7|TRBD1|once
CASSFLDRQYEQYF
TGTGCCAGCAGTTTTCTGGACAGGCAATACGAGCAGTACTTC
>TRBV6-5|TRBJ2-3|TRBD2|NA
CASNPGGAGDTQYF
TGTGCCAGCAACCCGGGGGGGGCAGGAGATACGCAGTATTTT
>TRBV27|TRBJ1-1|NA|NA
CASRLTGNTEAFF
TGTGCCAGCAGATTGACAGGGAACACTGAAGCTTTCTTT
>TRBV5-1|TRBJ2-7|TRBD1|NA
CASSFWTGGDYEQYF
TGCGCCAGCAGCTTCTGGACAGGGGGGGATTACGAGCAGTACTTC
>TRBV7-7|TRBJ2-2|NA|NA
CASSLAYSTGELFF
TGTGCCAGCAGCTTAGCGTACTCTACCGGGGAGCTGTTTTTT
>TRBV4-2|TRBJ2-1|NA|NA
CASSQDPESNEQFF
TGTGCCAGCAGCCAAGACCCCGAATCCAATGAGCAGTTCTTC
>TRBV28|TRBJ2-7|TRBD2|NA
CASSLPSGRSSYEQYF
TGTGCCAGCAGTTTACCTAGCGGGAGGAGCTCGTACGAGCAGTACTTC
>TRBV27|TRBJ2-3|TRBD2|NA
CASTAGVVTDTQYF
TGTGCCAGCACGGCGGGAGTGGTTACGGATACGCAGTATTTT
>TRBV28|TRBJ2-7|NA|NA
CASRLLNYEQYF
TGTGCCAGCAGACTCCTGAACTACGAGCAGTACTTC
>TRBV15|TRBJ2-7|NA|NA
CATSRDSYRVRNEQYF
TGTGCCACCAGCAGAGACTCCTACAGGGTCAGGAACGAGCAGTACTTC
>TRBV7-2|TRBJ2-7|NA|NA
CASSLVPATYEQYF
TGTGCCAGCAGCTTAGTTCCCGCCACTTACGAGCAGTACTTC
>TRBV7-9|TRBJ2-7|NA|NA
CASSLESYEQYF
TGTGCCAGCAGCCTAGAGTCCTACGAGCAGTACTTC
>TRBV27|TRBJ2-1|NA|NA
CASSLRSGPLDEQFF
TGTGCCAGCAGTTTAAGGTCAGGGCCCCTAGATGAGCAGTTCTTC
>TRBV6-6|TRBJ1-5|NA|NA
CASGAGDTNQPQHF
TGTGCCAGCGGGGCCGGGGACACCAATCAGCCCCAGCATTTT
>TRBV7-8|TRBJ2-7|TRBD1|NA
CASSFQGQGLSLGGEQYF
TGTGCCAGCAGCTTCCAGGGACAGGGCTTATCCCTTGGTGGCGAGCAGTACTTC
>TRBV5-6|TRBJ2-1|NA|NA
CASSLGGGGPHNEQFF
TGTGCCAGCAGCTTGGGCGGAGGGGGCCCACACAATGAGCAGTTCTTC
>TRBV14|TRBJ2-7|TRBD1|NA
CASSTGTGLYEQYF
TGTGCCAGCAGCACGGGGACAGGGCTCTACGAGCAGTACTTC
>TRBV15|TRBJ2-7|NA|NA
CATSREYAETYEQYF
TGTGCCACCAGCAGAGAATACGCAGAGACCTACGAGCAGTACTTC
>TRBV7-9|TRBJ1-5|NA|NA
CASSLAGQPQHF
TGTGCCAGCAGCTTAGCGGGCCAGCCCCAGCATTTT
>TRBV7-9|TRBJ2-1|NA|NA
CAAGGGPNEQFF
TGTGCCGCCGGAGGTGGACCCAATGAGCAGTTCTTC
>TRBV4-1|TRBJ2-7|NA|NA
CASSQDWTYEQYF
TGCGCCAGCAGCCAAGATTGGACTTACGAGCAGTACTTC
>TRBV5-1|TRBJ1-2|NA|NA
CASHRAFEGYTF
TGCGCCAGCCACCGAGCCTTCGAGGGCTACACCTTC
>TRBV18|TRBJ1-4|TRBD1|NA
CASSRDRDATNEKLFF
TGTGCCAGCTCACGGGACAGAGATGCAACTAATGAAAAACTGTTTTTT
>TRBV19|TRBJ1-1|TRBD1|NA
CASSQQGFTEAFF
TGTGCCAGTAGCCAACAGGGGTTCACTGAAGCTTTCTTT
>TRBV29-1|TRBJ2-1|NA|once
CSVKGGGTYNEQFF
TGCAGCGTCAAGGGTGGGGGAACCTACAATGAGCAGTTCTTC
>TRBV5-8|TRBJ1-5|NA|NA
CASRTDLEPQHF
TGTGCCAGCAGAACCGACCTGGAGCCCCAGCATTTT